This T cell receptor beta chain was recovered during a study of cytomegalovirus exposure and HLA in healthy donors (dated by TCRdb to about 2017). Turning to the overall study: In an earlier analysis of some 610 of the donors, 250 to 350 Gb of sequence data and approximately 120 million unique TCR beta sequences from about 180 million T cells were reported. The study aimed to test whether signatures of past pathogen exposure could be identified by cataloging public T cell receptors. Every repertoire in the discovery cohort had been generated on one and the same sequencing platform. In the later analysis, no new phenotypic data were used to find candidate immune exposures; instead, reliance was placed on TCR beta sequences and their occurrence across donors. To predict cytomegalovirus infection status, the study combined high-throughput TCR immunosequencing, statistical association of individual TCRs with disease status, and machine learning. To decide whether each TCR beta V gene segment behaved as functional or pseudogenic, an earlier analysis of some 600 of the donors relied on high-throughput TCR beta sequencing. Four to six DR-DQ haplotypes were handled as single units for association and clustering, since linkage in the cohort was strong. Across about 380 genotyped donors of the cohort, an average of about 240,000 unique TCR beta nucleotide sequences per donor were sequenced, and roughly 18% of those sequences were non-productive. About 280 gigabases of sequencing data and about 92 million unique TCR sequences made up an early release that covered approximately 700 HLA-typed donors. A separate validation cohort of roughly 110 different subjects was used in addition to the roughly 640-subject first cohort. The study profiled the T cell repertoires of about 640 subjects by immunosequencing and related them to cytomegalovirus serostatus. Alongside the repertoire data, information on donor age, sex, ethnicity and CMV serostatus was compiled. HLA typing covered class I and class II loci at four-digit resolution. Typing coverage differed by locus: A, B, C, DRB1 and DQB1 were typed in roughly 620-640 donors, DQA1 in about 560, DPA1 in 600 to 610, and DPB1 in roughly 470. To study patterns of TCR occurrence, a later analysis re-analyzed previously published TCR beta repertoires from around 660 donors and added high-resolution HLA genotyping. Of the 350 to 400 genotyped donors, about 80% fell in the genetic ancestry cluster associated with self-reported Caucasian donors. Genome-wide SNP genotypes for about three fifths of the 666 donors were used in a later genetic analysis, which treated that subset as a discovery cohort. General study outcomes and caveats: The cohort was sequenced for TCR beta chains only, and without alpha or paired-chain data the features that could be detected were limited. The classifier was reported to diagnose cytomegalovirus status with high specificity and sensitivity in both the original and validation cohorts. Most TCR sequences were seen in very few donors, while some public TCRs were found in many individuals. In a later analysis, most CMV-associated TCR beta chains were found to appear HLA-restricted, with HLA associations seemingly driven largely by CMV exposure. Because counts were too low, seventeen rarely observed V segments, including chromosome 9 orphons, were excluded from the earlier analysis of a few hundred of the donors. For the cohort, immune exposure information was limited to CMV serostatus. In a later analysis, several top co-occurrence clusters were reported to appear linked to parvovirus B19, influenza, CMV and Epstein-Barr virus. Roughly uniform sequencing depth across donors was assumed in presence/absence analyses, although this assumption may not hold. In a later analysis, TCR association rates were found to vary across HLA loci, with the most associated TCRs seen for DRB1 alleles and the fewest for HLA-C alleles. Strong co-occurrence of HLA alleles, especially DR and DQ, made assigning TCR associations to individual alleles difficult. A later analysis found that HLA-associated TCR beta chains were more clonally expanded and had lower generation probabilities than equally common non-associated chains. In an earlier analysis of approximately 590 of the donors, most TCR beta V segments appeared in productive rearrangements about 90% or about 30% of the time, broadly matching IMGT annotations. Because HLA typing was unavailable for some donors at each locus, only the typed subset was used in association tests. In the study, 150 to 200 TCR beta chains were listed as associated with cytomegalovirus. The 87-base-pair reads could not distinguish some IMGT-functional V segments, including TRBV6-2 and TRBV6-3, so those segments were excluded. According to a later genetic analysis, donors in an Asian-associated ancestry cluster had fewer N-insertions in productive TCRs than the approximately 650-donor mean. According to the authors, the approach could potentially be generalized to other disease states and immunological phenotypes. A cluster of highly shared sequence variants was judged likely to be a technical artifact of the sequencing pipeline. A few of the identified cytomegalovirus-associated TCR beta chains were confirmed in vitro to be specific for cytomegalovirus antigens. At a false discovery rate of 0.05, a later analysis linked 15,000 to 20,000 TCR beta sequences to specific HLA alleles. In a later genetic analysis, a missense DCLRE1C variant was associated with V-gene and J-gene trimming of TCR beta chains, and the association was replicated in an independent cohort. Correlated functional status among segregating V segments might be attributable to linkage disequilibrium, but an unknown experimental factor could not be ruled out. A further reported finding was that TCR beta sequences accurately predicted the HLA-A and HLA-B alleles for most subjects in the first cohort.

Concerning this clone itself: Its cognate antigen has yet to be identified. Base qualities are missing; no much larger clone stands one base away.

V and J are truncated by 4 bases and 0 bases respectively, leaving an intervening sequence of 10 bases. Taken from the germline V gene, the CDR1 and CDR2 loops are SGHAT and FQNNGV. The CDR3 sequence holds 14 residues, the cysteine and phenylalanine included. CDR3 DNA only is kept here, 42 bases in frame from base 1. The cohort comprised some 730 healthy bone marrow donors. At the time of sampling, every cohort member was nominally healthy, though immune exposures that went unrecorded were likely present. The donor tested CMV seropositive, placing the donor among the approximately 290 seropositive members of the cohort. A peripheral blood sample was collected from each donor, and TCR beta sequencing was performed on peripheral blood mononuclear cells. The Qiagen DNeasy Blood Extraction Kit was used to extract genomic DNA from the blood cell samples. The library was made by the immunoSEQ multiplex PCR assay. A mixture of 60 forward primers for TCR Vbeta segments and 13 reverse primers for TCR Jbeta segments was used in the multiplex PCR. The CDR3 region of rearranged TCR beta genes was amplified from genomic DNA by a multiplex PCR assay. The amplified TCR beta libraries were sequenced on the Illumina HiSeq System as 87-base-pair reads. The study's own analysis went as follows. In a later analysis, around 80 million unique TCR beta chains were counted across the approximately 670 repertoires, and approximately 11 million of these chains were shared by at least two donors. A nearest-neighbor algorithm error-corrected the raw reads and collapsed the reads into unique sequences, merging closely related sequences to remove PCR and sequencing errors. To assign V, D and J gene segments, CDR3 sequences were aligned to IMGT reference sequences. Each retained sequence needed at least a six-nucleotide match to both a V gene segment and a J gene segment. A rearrangement counted as productive if the CDR3 had no stop codons and remained in frame with V and J, and every other rearrangement counted as non-productive. CDR3 was defined according to IMGT convention as the region running from the second conserved V-encoded cysteine to the conserved J-encoded phenylalanine. The earlier analysis of 500 to 600 of the donors excluded sequences that lacked an unambiguous match to a single V gene segment. In an earlier analysis of some 590 of the donors, a V segment was called functional when productive rearrangements were above 56.7%, and segregating when the standard deviation between donors exceeded 5%. A statistical classification framework was developed to diagnose cytomegalovirus status using the catalog of TCR beta chain sequences. In a later analysis, TCR nucleotide sequences were compared against IMGT/GENE-DB human TR gene sequences so that V and J genes could be assigned. A later analysis assigned CDR3 sequences and most-parsimonious VDJ recombination scenarios with the TCRdist pipeline. In a later analysis, each TCR beta chain was defined by its CDR3 amino acid sequence together with its V-gene family, and reads without a unique V-gene family were excluded. In a later analysis, around 600 highly shared, low-generation-probability nucleotide sequences were removed to address suspected cross-contamination and a sequencing artifact. In a later analysis, a clonal expansion index for each public chain was calculated from normalized within-repertoire ranks of inferred template counts. In a later analysis, generation probabilities were computed using a VDJ recombination model fitted to out-of-frame rearrangements, and the results were checked against IGoR. In a later analysis, TCR-TCR, TCR-HLA and TCR-CMV co-occurrence was scored with hypergeometric tests, and a repertoire-size bias correction was applied to TCR pairs. False discovery rates were estimated in a later analysis by permuting HLA or CMV assignments 20 times. A later analysis grouped co-occurring TCRs with DBSCAN, adding TCRdist sequence similarity when clustering within HLA-allele-positive subsets. Co-occurrence clustering excluded repertoires with fewer than 30,000 or more than 120,000 public chains, plus five with anomalous nucleotide sharing. TCRdb took over this immuneACCESS table, retaining in-frame rearrangements with V and J assigned. Such tables are incomplete; in checked studies, under half of the missing clones stem from an unresolved V gene, and the remainder is unexplained. V, J and clone size reflect that table, while D and trimming were determined from the DNA. Recorded for this sample are some 180,000 clones; 65% to 85% of them occurred a single time. About 1.3% of the sample is held by the ten biggest clonotypes.

The rearrangement combines TRBV11-2 with TRBJ2-7; the D gene is possibly TRBD1, with 5 bases matching. The sample taken for sequencing was PBMCs. The receptor was derived from a girl aged 5 to 17 in good health and CMV-seropositive. The CDR3 corresponds to CASSSAGFSYEQYF. Here is the DNA: TGTGCCAGCAGCTCCGCAGGGTTCTCCTACGAGCAGTACTTC.